A single sample gave rise to the 14 T cell receptor beta chains below, sequenced in a study of blood T cell repertoires in COVID-19 (dated by TCRdb to 2018 to 2021). Receptor libraries were prepared by the immunoSEQ multiplex PCR assay. TCRdb retrieved this table from immuneACCESS and kept in-frame rearrangements only. Not all clones are present; in checked studies, unresolved V genes account for under half, and no reason is known for the remainder. The sample table lists approximately 170,000 clones, around 85% of them with a count of one. The top ten constitute about 6.9% of the sample. Sequenced: peripheral blood. These receptors were taken from a man older than 75 with COVID-19, enrolled during active disease.

CDR3 nucleotides: TGTGCCAGCAGCTTAGGGTCCGCGGGATCACATACGCAGTATTTT. Its protein is CASSLGSAGSHTQYF. The V gene is TRBV11-1, the J gene TRBJ2-3; D is perhaps TRBD2 (6 bases). Trimming shortened V by 1 base and J by 7 bases, and 15 bases separated the two germline ends. CDR1 SGHAT and CDR2 FQDESV come from the germline V gene (reference sequence). The CDR3 extends over 15 amino acids.

The chain carries TRBV5-8 and TRBJ2-5; TRBD1 agrees at 9 bases. CDR1 and CDR2 from the germline V gene are SGHTS and YDEGEE. Germline trimming cut 6 bases from V and 4 bases from J; bases unmatched to any gene: 10. This CDR3 comprises 15 residues. CDR3 residues: CASTRNRGLRETQYF. For the CDR3, the DNA is TGTGCCAGCACCCGGAACAGGGGGCTTCGAGAGACCCAGTACTTC.

The chain has TRBV4-2 and TRBJ1-6, with 10 bases that match TRBD1. CDR1 and CDR2 (germline): LGHNA, YNFKEQ. The V gene end was trimmed by 4 bases and the J gene end by 8 bases; junction bases not matched to a gene: 2. The CDR3 sequence is 14 residues long. CDR3 sequence: CASSLGTGDSPLHF. CDR3 coding DNA: TGTGCCAGCAGCCTAGGGACAGGGGATTCACCCCTCCACTTT.

J is TRBJ2-7 and V is TRBV7-9, with TRBD1 identical over 9 bases. From germline, CDR1 is SEHNR and CDR2 FQNEAQ (reference sequence). Trimming removed 4 bases from V and 2 bases from J; junction bases left unmatched: 6. The CDR3 loop spans 15 amino acids. The CDR3 sequence: CASSSPGQGPYEQYF. CDR3 nucleotide sequence: TGTGCCAGCAGCTCACCGGGACAGGGCCCCTACGAGCAGTACTTC.

The chain is built from TRBV6-5 and TRBJ1-1, with unresolved D. Germline values: CDR1 MNHEY, CDR2 SVGAGI. Trimming removed 0 bases at V and 0 bases at J, with 11 bases between. There are 16 residues in the CDR3. Written as DNA, the CDR3 is TGTGCCAGCAGTTACTCAATTCAAGACATGAACACTGAAGCTTTCTTT. Translation gives CASSYSIQDMNTEAFF.

V usage is TRBV7-2 and J usage is TRBJ1-1; 7 bases map to TRBD1. CDR1 and CDR2 (germline): SGHTA, FQGNSA. This CDR3 has 14 amino acids. The V and J ends lost 4 bases and 4 bases, in that order; junction bases with no gene match: 6. As DNA, the CDR3 is TGTGCCAGCAGCTCCAGGGGGTACGGCACTGAAGCTTTCTTT. This encodes CASSSRGYGTEAFF.

This chain joins TRBV10-3 and TRBJ2-7, with 9 positions matching TRBD1. The germline V gene encodes CDR1 ENHRY and CDR2 SYGVKD. The V segment lost 2 bases and the J segment 6 bases; nucleotides outside the gene matches: 5. This CDR3 has 14 residues. CDR3 residues: CAISEGTGFGEQYF. The CDR3 DNA sequence: TGTGCCATCAGTGAGGGGACAGGGTTCGGCGAGCAGTACTTC.

In this sample, this clone turned up once. V is TRBV15 and J is TRBJ1-5; 8 nucleotides align to TRBD1. Germline-derived CDR1 and CDR2 are LNHNV and YYDKDF (reference sequence). This CDR3 is 17 amino acids long. The trim removed 0 bases at V and 2 bases at J, leaving 6 bases unmatched. The CDR3 DNA reads as TGTGCCACCAGCAGAGATCGGGCAGGGGGCGGCAATCAGCCCCAGCATTTT. Translated: CATSRDRAGGGNQPQHF.

The V gene is TRBV2, the J gene TRBJ1-1, with D tentatively TRBD1 (6 bases). Germline lookup yields CDR1 SNHLY and CDR2 FYNNEI. This CDR3 region has 14 residues. V lost 9 bases, J lost 4 bases, and 18 bases lay in between. The CDR3 region has the DNA TGTGCCAGTAACAGGGAAGGCTTAGGCACTGAAGCTTTCTTT. Its protein is CASNREGLGTEAFF.

J is TRBJ2-1 and V is TRBV7-2; D call uncertain. The V end was cut by 0 bases, the J end by 4 bases, with 7 bases between. The CDR3 has 14 amino acids. Germline V gene lookup returns CDR1 SGHTA and CDR2 FQGNSA. For the CDR3, the DNA is TGTGCCAGCAGCTTAGCAGCCAGGTACAATGAGCAGTTCTTC. Encoded protein: CASSLAARYNEQFF.

The chain combines TRBV2 with TRBJ2-7; D unclear. V gave up 7 bases and J gave up 5 bases, with 9 bases separating them. The CDR3 runs to 11 residues. From germline, CDR1 is SNHLY and CDR2 FYNNEI. CDR3 bases: TGTGCCAGCACCGAGTCTGACGAGCAGTACTTC. This encodes CASTESDEQYF.

V is TRBV5-1 and J is TRBJ1-1, with D hard to call. Per germline, CDR1 SGHRS and CDR2 YFSETQ. The CDR3 loop spans 13 amino acids. The V gene lost 2 bases and the J gene lost 1 base, with 6 bases spanning the gap. CDR3 bases: TGCGCCAGCAGCTTTATACAGAACACTGAAGCTTTCTTT. It codes for CASSFIQNTEAFF.

The genes are TRBV4-2 and TRBJ2-3; 13 bases fit TRBD2. Germline values: CDR1 LGHNA, CDR2 YNFKEQ. This CDR3 region has 16 residues. V lost 4 bases, J lost 2 bases, and 3 bases stayed unmatched. The CDR3 sequence is CASSRGTSGVTDTQYF. The CDR3 region has the DNA TGTGCCAGCAGCCGAGGGACTAGCGGGGTCACAGATACGCAGTATTTT.

This clone was counted a single time. CDR3: CASSGPGGMEDTIYF. The CDR3 DNA sequence: TGCGCCAGCAGCGGGCCAGGGGGTATGGAAGACACCATATATTTT. This chain uses TRBV5-1 with TRBJ1-3, with 7 nucleotides matching TRBD1. The CDR3 is made up of 15 amino acids. Germline CDR1 reads SGHRS; CDR2 reads YFSETQ. V trimming: 4 bases; J trimming: 8 bases; junction bases outside the gene matches: 12.